These 5 T cell receptor beta chains were all obtained from the same sample, sequenced in a study of shared clonotypes between healthy human individuals. Sequenced by immunoSEQ multiplex PCR; TCRdb stores in-frame clones only, minus some. The profile covers a few hundred thousand clones, with roughly 79% appearing a single time and around 12% taken by the ten largest. The sequenced sample consisted of PBMCs. These receptors originate from a woman in her thirties or forties in good health. Some clones in this sample may be carry-over from other donors' samples.

Note on this clone: This likely traces to a read error, being one base from a far larger clone. This chain joins TRBV10-2 and TRBJ2-7, with D hard to call. The CDR3 loop spans 14 amino acids. The germline gives CDR1 WSHSY, CDR2 SAAADI. The DNA for the CDR3 is TGCGCCAGCAGTGATTTGGACGGAGCCTACGAGCGGTACTTC. It codes for CASSDLDGAYERYF.

This chain joins TRBV29-1 and TRBJ2-5; 10 bases are shared with TRBD2. The germline CDR1 and CDR2 sequences are SQVTM and ANQGSEA. The CDR3 totals 15 residues. V was clipped by 3 bases and J by 2 bases; unmatched bases: 6. In DNA, the CDR3 is TGCAGCGTTGACGGAACTAGCGGGACTCAAGAGACCCAGTACTTC. Residues: CSVDGTSGTQETQYF.

The rearrangement uses TRBV2 and TRBJ1-4, with a tentative D call TRBD1 (6 bases). Germline assignment: CDR1 SNHLY and CDR2 FYNNEI. V was trimmed by 5 bases and J by 5 bases, leaving 12 bases between them. The CDR3 runs to 14 residues. The CDR3 is CASSLQGENEKLFF. The CDR3 nucleotides read TGTGCCAGCAGTCTACAGGGTGAGAATGAAAAACTGTTTTTT. The whole variable domain, filled in from reference TRBV2 and TRBJ1-4, reads EPEVTQTPSHQVTQMGQEVILRCVPISNHLYFYWYRQILGQKVEFLVSFYNNEISEKSEIFDDQFSVERPDGSNFTLKIRSTKLEDSAMYFCASSLQGENEKLFFGSGTQLSVL.

This clone was seen only once. J is TRBJ2-1 and V is TRBV15, with 7 bases aligning to TRBD1. Germline V gene lookup returns CDR1 LNHNV and CDR2 YYDKDF (reference sequence). V was clipped by 9 bases and J by 9 bases; unmatched bases: 11. The CDR3 loop spans 13 amino acids. Here the CDR3 reads CATTGVSNVEQFF. For the CDR3, the DNA is TGTGCCACTACAGGGGTTTCGAACGTTGAGCAGTTCTTC.

The chain links TRBV29-1 to TRBJ2-5; perhaps TRBD2 as D (5 bases). The end of the DNA fits TRBJ2-7 better, so the J call may be wrong. CDR1 and CDR2 (germline): SQVTM, ANQGSEA. The CDR3 is 11 amino acids. CDR3 region: CSGAGAYEQYF. In DNA form, the CDR3 reads TGCAGCGGGGCCGGGGCCTACGAGCAGTACTTC.